The entry below describes one T cell receptor beta chain. No antigen is known for it. TCRdb keeps only in-frame clones here, not all; method: immunoSEQ multiplex PCR. This table has 100,000 to 150,000 clones, about 86% appearing once. This sample is drawn from a study of T cell responses to AZD1222 COVID-19 vaccine. The wider study: Investigators merged groups given second doses at roughly 4 or roughly 12 weeks. Regarding the study as a whole: Seropositive AZD1222 recipients at baseline numbered only 5 to 7. Only after the peak T cell response were repertoires sampled. Donors were largely white British and mainly female; clonal diversity was possibly underestimated.

V lost 4 bases, J lost 3 bases, and 11 bases lay in between. CDR1 and CDR2 from the germline V gene are SGHNT and YYREEE (reference sequence). The CDR3 extends over 13 amino acids. This TCR was sampled from an adult in good health. The chain joins TRBV5-4 to TRBJ2-7; D may be TRBD2 (6 bases). The specimen was peripheral blood, collected on day 0 of AZD1222 vaccination. Here the CDR3 DNA reads TGTGCCAGCAGCCCGGGACTCCACTACGAGCAGTACTTC. Its translation: CASSPGLHYEQYF.